This T cell receptor (beta chain) was documented in a study of blood T cell repertoires in COVID-19. This CDR3 comprises 15 residues. Trimming shortened V by 0 bases and J by 8 bases, and 17 bases separated the two germline ends. Per the germline V gene, CDR1 is SGHRS and CDR2 is YFSETQ. TCRdb keeps only in-frame clones here, not all; method: immunoSEQ multiplex PCR. The sample holds about 390,000 clones, approximately 90% seen once. The material sequenced was PBMCs or T cells enriched from blood (not recorded which). The rearrangement joins TRBV5-1 to TRBJ1-2; D remains unclear. This clonotype originated in a woman aged 45-65 years who had recovered from COVID-19. CDR3 coding DNA: TGCGCCAGCAGCTTGGAGCGGGGAACCCTTCCGGGCTACACCTTC. It encodes CASSLERGTLPGYTF.